This T cell receptor beta chain was sequenced during a study of blood T cell repertoires in COVID-19. Looking at the study overall: From the United States, Italy and Spain came samples of acute and convalescent COVID-19. T cells, B-cell-depleted T cells, or PBMCs supplied cDNA or gDNA.

Source study methods: Counts of nucleated cells, estimated from reference gene primer amplification, were obtained. Clones were read by immunoSEQ multiplex PCR, and TCRdb kept only the in-frame ones, dropping some. V and J calls and clone size come straight from that table; D and trimming were deduced from the DNA. The sample lists some 200,000 clones, more than 80% occurring once. CDR3 length: 15 amino acids. J lost 11 bases, V lost 7 bases, and 16 bases had no gene match. From germline, CDR1 is SGHVS and CDR2 FNYEAQ. Seattle patients were enrolled while actively infected and followed longitudinally.

The sequence was obtained from a woman in her forties with COVID-19, enrolled during active disease. Sequencing used peripheral blood. This sequence joins TRBV7-6 and TRBJ1-1; the match to TRBD1 covers 10 bases. For the CDR3, the DNA is TGTGCCAGCACCTCCGCTGGGACAGGGGTCGGTGTGGCTTTCTTT. Protein: CASTSAGTGVGVAFF.